This T cell receptor beta chain is from a study of T-cell memory formation after mild COVID-19. MiXCR, applied by TCRdb to the 5' RACE reads, yields one record per CDR3 protein. The table has 150,000 to 200,000 distinct CDR3 sequences, 20% to 25% seen once; the top ten hold more than 20%. Sample: PBMCs or a T cell subset sorted from them (not recorded which). This clonotype originated in an adult woman who had mild COVID-19 (a few samples of this study predate the infection). Cell type and time point are not known.

The CDR3 DNA reads TGTGCCAGCAGCGTAGCTACCAGGGCCACTGAAGCTTTCTTT. Protein sequence: CASSVATRATEAFF. The V call is TRBV9, the J call TRBJ1-1, with D maybe TRBD1 (5 bases). The germline V gene encodes CDR1 SGDLS and CDR2 YYNGEE. The CDR3 is 14 residues long. The V end was cut by 0 bases, the J end by 4 bases, with 10 bases between. Together with reference TRBV9 and TRBJ1-1, the CDR3 gives the full variable domain: DSGVTQTPKHLITATGQRVTLRCSPRSGDLSVYWYQQSLDQGLQFLIQYYNGEERAKGNILERFSAQQFPDLHSELNLSSLELGDSALYFCASSVATRATEAFFGQGTRLTVV.